A selection of T cell receptor beta chains follows, all from one sample in a study of T cells in tumors after PD-1 blockade. Measured with immunoSEQ multiplex PCR; TCRdb has only the in-frame clones, and not every one. Of approximately 34,000 clones listed, approximately 73% are singletons. The starting material was PBMCs, obtained after anti-PD-1 treatment. These receptors were taken from a human donor with basal cell carcinoma. The CDR3 runs from the conserved cysteine through the conserved F or W. The D gene is left open where the match is weak. Clone size is shown for a subset of rows, as once, few, many or a class of expanded clone.

v_gene	d_gene	abundance	j_gene	CDR3aa	CDR3nt
TRBV27	TRBD2	.	TRBJ2-1	CASSFGGALEQFF	TGTGCCAGCAGTTTCGGGGGGGCCCTCGAGCAGTTCTTC
TRBV5-6	.	.	TRBJ1-5	CASSLLSGDNQPQHF	TGTGCCAGCAGCTTGCTTTCAGGGGATAATCAGCCCCAGCATTTT
TRBV19	TRBD1	.	TRBJ2-1	CASSIDLETGSYNEQFF	TGTGCCAGTAGTATAGATCTGGAGACAGGGTCCTACAATGAGCAGTTCTTC
TRBV27	.	.	TRBJ2-2	CASSFGGGRNTGELFF	TGTGCCAGCAGTTTTGGGGGCGGGAGGAACACCGGGGAGCTGTTTTTT
TRBV30	.	.	TRBJ1-1	CAWSVGGQGTEAFF	TGTGCCTGGAGTGTAGGGGGGCAGGGGACTGAAGCTTTCTTT
TRBV7-3	.	.	TRBJ2-3	CASSPREGAVTDTQYF	TGTGCCAGCAGCCCTAGGGAGGGGGCTGTCACAGATACGCAGTATTTT
TRBV29-1	TRBD1	once	TRBJ1-1	CSVVRSGTGTEAFF	TGCAGCGTAGTTCGTTCCGGGACAGGCACTGAAGCTTTCTTT
TRBV19	TRBD1	few	TRBJ2-1	CASSIALGQGGDEQFF	TGTGCCAGTAGTATAGCTCTGGGACAGGGAGGCGATGAGCAGTTCTTC
TRBV29-1	.	.	TRBJ1-1	CSAAGATEAFF	TGCAGCGCCGCGGGCGCCACTGAAGCTTTCTTT
TRBV27	TRBD2	.	TRBJ2-5	CASSLNGRPETQYF	TGTGCCAGCAGTTTAAACGGGAGGCCAGAGACCCAGTACTTC
TRBV5-8	TRBD2	.	TRBJ2-7	CASSLGLAGGGGEQYF	TGTGCCAGCAGCTTGGGACTAGCGGGGGGCGGAGGCGAGCAGTACTTC
TRBV2	.	.	TRBJ2-7	CASSESRTLAPYEQYF	TGTGCCAGCAGTGAATCCAGGACACTGGCGCCCTACGAGCAGTACTTC
TRBV7-2	TRBD1	few	TRBJ2-5	CASSLTGVQETQYF	TGTGCCAGCAGCTTGACAGGGGTCCAAGAGACCCAGTACTTC
TRBV18	.	few	TRBJ2-7	CASSPGTAWGEQYF	TGTGCCAGCTCACCAGGGACGGCCTGGGGCGAGCAGTACTTC
TRBV2	TRBD2	.	TRBJ2-1	CASRGTSGGAQFF	TGTGCCAGCAGAGGGACTAGCGGGGGGGCCCAGTTCTTC
TRBV6-5	.	once	TRBJ2-6	CASRGGGSGANVLTF	TGTGCCAGCAGAGGAGGGGGATCTGGGGCCAACGTCCTGACTTTC
TRBV2	.	.	TRBJ1-1	CASATDHNTEAFF	TGTGCCAGCGCGACAGACCACAACACTGAAGCTTTCTTT
TRBV6-5	.	few	TRBJ2-7	CASSSPRGHSSYEQYF	TGTGCCAGCAGTTCCCCTCGGGGACACAGCTCCTACGAGCAGTACTTC
TRBV7-9	.	.	TRBJ2-3	CASSLVVSTDTQYF	TGTGCCAGCAGCTTAGTAGTGTCAACAGATACGCAGTATTTT
TRBV15	.	.	TRBJ1-5	CATSRPLPLIRAQENQPQHF	TGTGCCACCAGCAGACCCCTCCCCTTAATCCGGGCACAGGAAAATCAGCCCCAGCATTTT